The 8 T cell receptor beta chains reported below all come from one sample, sequenced in a study of control samples from healthy donors and cancer patients. TCRdb's copy holds only in-frame clones and misses some; the assay was immunoSEQ multiplex PCR. The sample contains 130,000 or so clones, roughly 89% of which appear only once. The sequenced material came from PBMCs. These receptors were obtained from a man aged 45-65 years with head and neck cancer.

The J gene is TRBJ2-3, the V gene TRBV20-1; 10 bases are shared with TRBD2. Germline V gives CDR1 DFQATT, CDR2 SNEGSKA (reference sequence). The CDR3 covers 19 residues. The trim removed 3 bases at V and 1 base at J, leaving 16 bases unmatched. Written as DNA, the CDR3 is TGCAGTGCTAGTTGGCCTATAAAGCGGGAGGGCCGCCGCACAGATACGCAGTATTTT. It specifies CSASWPIKREGRRTDTQYF.

The CDR3 spells CASSLGGNSPLHF. The CDR3 DNA follows: TGTGCCAGCAGCTTAGGGGGTAATTCACCCCTCCACTTT. This sequence joins TRBV7-9 and TRBJ1-6, with D uncertain. The CDR3 contains 13 residues. Trimming pared 1 base from V and 6 bases from J, leaving 4 bases between. In germline, CDR1 is SEHNR, CDR2 FQNEAQ (reference sequence).

The chain joins TRBV5-1 to TRBJ1-6; 8 positions match TRBD1. Looked up from germline, CDR1 is SGHRS and CDR2 is YFSETQ. Trimming cost V 3 bases and J 6 bases; bases outside gene matches: 8. The CDR3 length is 16 residues. CDR3 in DNA: TGCGCCAGCAGCTGGGGACAGGCAGGATCTAATTCACCCCTCCACTTT. It encodes CASSWGQAGSNSPLHF.

V is TRBV6-6 and J is TRBJ2-1; possible D gene TRBD1, 5 bases. Between the trimmed V and J ends, which lost 5 bases and 1 base, there was a span of 15 bases. Germline V CDR1 and CDR2: MNHNY, SVGAGI (reference sequence). There are 16 residues in the CDR3. The CDR3 bases are TGTGCCAGCAGTAGGGGCCCGGACGGGTCCTACAATGAGCAGTTCTTC. Amino acids: CASSRGPDGSYNEQFF.

The chain carries TRBV3-1 (or the pseudogene TRBV3-2) and TRBJ2-1, with 13 bases identical to TRBD2. Germline V gives CDR1 LGHDT, CDR2 YNNKEL (reference sequence). The CDR3 extends over 17 amino acids. Unmatched junction bases numbered 12, after V lost 4 bases and J lost 9 bases. The CDR3 spells CASSPRLTSGRAGEQFF. The CDR3 DNA is TGTGCCAGCAGCCCACGACTTACTAGCGGGAGGGCCGGTGAGCAGTTCTTC.

The chain couples TRBV7-9 to TRBJ1-4; possible D gene TRBD1, 6 bases. This CDR3 is 15 amino acids long. CDR1 and CDR2 from the germline V gene are SEHNR and FQNEAQ (reference sequence). With 5 bases removed from V and 3 bases from J, the gap between germline ends came to 13 bases. CDR3 DNA sequence: TGTGCCAGCAGCCTACAGGGCTTATCTAATGAAAAACTGTTTTTT. Encoded protein: CASSLQGLSNEKLFF. The variable domain in full, with the rest retrieved from reference TRBV7-9 and TRBJ1-4, is DTGVSQNPRHKITKRGQNVTFRCDPISEHNRLYWYRQTLGQGPEFLTYFQNEAQLEKSRLLSDRFSAERPKGSFSTLEIQRTEQGDSAMYLCASSLQGLSNEKLFFGSGTQLSVL.

V and J are TRBV9 and TRBJ1-2; D unclear. Germline CDR1 reads SGDLS; CDR2 reads YYNGEE. V shed 0 bases and J shed 5 bases, with 14 bases lying between them. The CDR3 is 15 residues long. CDR3 protein: CASSVGYRVDYGYTF. CDR3 coding DNA: TGTGCCAGCAGCGTAGGGTACAGAGTAGATTATGGCTACACCTTC.

This clone was detected once. The V and J genes are TRBV6-1 and TRBJ2-7; D is unresolved. Germline V gene sequence: CDR1 MNHNS, CDR2 SASEGT. The CDR3 sequence is 15 residues long. V was trimmed by 1 base and J by 0 bases, leaving 10 bases between them. Here the CDR3 reads CASSEGPDSSYEQYF. The CDR3 nucleotides are TGTGCCAGCAGTGAAGGTCCGGATAGCTCCTACGAGCAGTACTTC.